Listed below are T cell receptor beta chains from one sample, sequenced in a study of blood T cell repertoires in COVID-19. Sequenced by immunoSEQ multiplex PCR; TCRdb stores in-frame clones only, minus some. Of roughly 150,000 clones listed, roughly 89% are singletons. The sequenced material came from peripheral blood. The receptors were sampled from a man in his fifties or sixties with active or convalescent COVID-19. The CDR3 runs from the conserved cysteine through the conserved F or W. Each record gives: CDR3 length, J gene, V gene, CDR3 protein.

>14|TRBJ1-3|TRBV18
CASSPRSDEDTIYF
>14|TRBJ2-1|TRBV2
CASSEGTVELEQFF
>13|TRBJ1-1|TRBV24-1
CATSDTETRRAFF
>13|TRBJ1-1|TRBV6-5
CASTGQLGTEAFF
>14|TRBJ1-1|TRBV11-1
CASSLEEGDTRAFF
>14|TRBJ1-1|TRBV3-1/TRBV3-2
CASSRGNMNTEAFF
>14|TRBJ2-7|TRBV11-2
CASDPGQGTYEQYF
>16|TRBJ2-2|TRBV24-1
CATSDSRDRNTGELFF
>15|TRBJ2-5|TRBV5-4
CASSLLAGGPQTQYF
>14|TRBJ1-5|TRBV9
CAPVDSSGNQPQHF
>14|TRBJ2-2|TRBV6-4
CASSSEVNTGELFF
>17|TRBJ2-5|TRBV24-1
CATSDTKRQGARETQYF
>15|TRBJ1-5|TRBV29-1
CSVAIGQGIDQPQHF
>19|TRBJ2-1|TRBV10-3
CAISEPDSAVRSSYNEQFF
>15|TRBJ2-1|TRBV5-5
CASSLQSSTDNEQFF
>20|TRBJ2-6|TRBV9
CASSASTGQGFYSGANVLTF
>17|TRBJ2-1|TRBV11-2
CASSLGRGVNSYNEQFF
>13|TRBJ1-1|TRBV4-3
CASSQDRFTEAFF
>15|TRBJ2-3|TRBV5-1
CASSLQGQRTDTQYF
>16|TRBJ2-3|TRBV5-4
CASSLPVAGTTDTQYF
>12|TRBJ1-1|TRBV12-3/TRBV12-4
CASSLQGARAFF
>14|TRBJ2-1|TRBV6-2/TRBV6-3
CASSPTSGHNEQFF
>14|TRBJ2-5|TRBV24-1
CATSETGGVKTQYF
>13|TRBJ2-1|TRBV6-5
CASSPVPYNEQFF
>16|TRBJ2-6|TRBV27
CASSLLPFSGANVLTF
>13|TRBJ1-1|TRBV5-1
CASSGGQRAEAFF
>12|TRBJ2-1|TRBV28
CASSQGGSEQFF
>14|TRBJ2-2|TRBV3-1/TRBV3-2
CASSQGGNVGELFF
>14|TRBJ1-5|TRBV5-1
CASRTGVGNQPQHF
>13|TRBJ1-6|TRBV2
CASSGTGPPHLHF
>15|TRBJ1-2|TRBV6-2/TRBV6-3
CASSYGGQARGGYTF
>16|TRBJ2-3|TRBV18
CASSPPLAGASDTQYF
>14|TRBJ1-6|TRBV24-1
CATSEGAGNSPLHF
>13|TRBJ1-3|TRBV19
CASSITDGNTIYF
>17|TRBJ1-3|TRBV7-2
CASSSRGDSALGNTIYF
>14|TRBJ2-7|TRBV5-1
CASSLGGDGYEQYF
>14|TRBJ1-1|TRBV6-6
CASSYARANTEAFF
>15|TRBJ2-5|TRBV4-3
CASSQEVGGQETQYF
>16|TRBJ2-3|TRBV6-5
CASSYGQGFMTDTQYF
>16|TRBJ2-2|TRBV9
CASSVTAGVGTGELFF
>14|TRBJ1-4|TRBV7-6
CASSFGQGREKLFF
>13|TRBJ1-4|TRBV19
CASSGTGLWKLFF
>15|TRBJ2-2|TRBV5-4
CASSSGTRGTGELFF
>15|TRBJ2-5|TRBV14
CASSRGDSRWETQYF
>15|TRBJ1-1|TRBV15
CATSSNRARNTEAFF